These T cell receptor beta chains were read from a single sample in a study of shared clonotypes between healthy human individuals. The repertoire was sequenced with immunoSEQ multiplex PCR; TCRdb's copy has only in-frame clones and lacks some. The sample yields 2 million to 2.5 million clones, approximately 95% seen once. Sequenced: naive CD4+ T cells from PBMCs. These receptors were collected from a man aged 18-30 years in good health. Some clones in this sample may be carry-over from other donors' samples. The CDR3 runs from the conserved cysteine through the conserved F or W. D genes are given only for firm matches. Only part of the rows carry a size: once, few, many, or a class if the clone is expanded.

v_call: TRBV18
clone_size: .
d_call: TRBD1
j_call: TRBJ2-3
cdr3_nt: TGTGCCAGCTCACCTGCACAGGGGAGCACAGATACGCAGTATTTT
cdr3_aa: CASSPAQGSTDTQYF

v_call: TRBV10-3
clone_size: .
d_call: .
j_call: TRBJ2-5
cdr3_nt: TGTGCCACCACCCTGGGGGAGGAAGAGACCCAGTACTTC
cdr3_aa: CATTLGEEETQYF

v_call: TRBV5-1
clone_size: .
d_call: .
j_call: TRBJ1-1
cdr3_nt: TGCGCCAGCAGCTTGGGCCTTGGGGGAAGTAGGACTGAAGCTTTCTTT
cdr3_aa: CASSLGLGGSRTEAFF

v_call: TRBV28
clone_size: .
d_call: .
j_call: TRBJ2-7
cdr3_nt: TGTGCCAGCTCGACGTACTCCTACGAGCAGTACTTC
cdr3_aa: CASSTYSYEQYF

v_call: TRBV5-1
clone_size: .
d_call: TRBD2
j_call: TRBJ2-3
cdr3_nt: TGCGCCAGCAGCTTCCGACTAGCGGGCACAGATACGCAGTATTTT
cdr3_aa: CASSFRLAGTDTQYF

v_call: TRBV28
clone_size: .
d_call: TRBD1
j_call: TRBJ2-7
cdr3_nt: TGTGCCAGCAGCCCACCGGGACAGCCATCTGCCGAGCAGTACTTC
cdr3_aa: CASSPPGQPSAEQYF

v_call: TRBV5-6
clone_size: .
d_call: .
j_call: TRBJ2-7
cdr3_nt: TGTGCCAGCAGCTTAACACGGACGAACTACGAGCAGTACTTC
cdr3_aa: CASSLTRTNYEQYF

v_call: TRBV30
clone_size: .
d_call: .
j_call: TRBJ1-5
cdr3_nt: TGTGCCTGGAGCCCCGGACACATCTTCAATCAGCCCCAGCATTTT
cdr3_aa: CAWSPGHIFNQPQHF

v_call: TRBV2
clone_size: .
d_call: .
j_call: TRBJ2-2
cdr3_nt: TGTGCCAGCAACCCGACAGGGAACACCGGGGAGCTGTTTTTT
cdr3_aa: CASNPTGNTGELFF

v_call: TRBV12-1
clone_size: .
d_call: .
j_call: TRBJ2-3
cdr3_nt: TGTGCCAGCAGCTGGACTAGCGGGAGTGCGGATACGCAGTATTTT
cdr3_aa: CASSWTSGSADTQYF

v_call: TRBV19
clone_size: once
d_call: .
j_call: TRBJ2-1
cdr3_nt: TGTGCCAGTAGTCCCCCAGGGGCGCGGTACAATGAGCAGTTCTTC
cdr3_aa: CASSPPGARYNEQFF

v_call: TRBV5-1
clone_size: .
d_call: TRBD1
j_call: TRBJ2-5
cdr3_nt: TGCGCCAGCAGCAGGGTAACAGGGGGCGCGGGGGAGACCCAGTACTTC
cdr3_aa: CASSRVTGGAGETQYF

v_call: TRBV9
clone_size: .
d_call: .
j_call: TRBJ2-2
cdr3_nt: TGTGCCAGCAACGACCTCCAGAGACTGATCCCCGGGGAGCTGTTTTTT
cdr3_aa: CASNDLQRLIPGELFF

v_call: TRBV7-3
clone_size: .
d_call: .
j_call: TRBJ1-1
cdr3_nt: TGTGCCAGCAGCCCACGACCAGCCAGGGGAGGCACTGAAGCTTTCTTT
cdr3_aa: CASSPRPARGGTEAFF

v_call: TRBV6-1
clone_size: .
d_call: .
j_call: TRBJ1-1
cdr3_nt: TGTGCCAGCAGTGAAGCTCTAAGGAGCACTGAAGCTTTCTTT
cdr3_aa: CASSEALRSTEAFF

v_call: TRBV6-5
clone_size: .
d_call: .
j_call: TRBJ1-1
cdr3_nt: TGTGCCAGCAGTTACGGCCCCGGGGCGGGGAACACTGAAGCTTTCTTT
cdr3_aa: CASSYGPGAGNTEAFF

v_call: TRBV5-6
clone_size: .
d_call: .
j_call: TRBJ1-5
cdr3_nt: TGTGCCAGCAGCTTGGTTGGTCAGCCCCAGCATTTT
cdr3_aa: CASSLVGQPQHF

v_call: TRBV15
clone_size: .
d_call: TRBD2
j_call: TRBJ2-2
cdr3_nt: TGTGCCACCAGCAGATCCTCCCCGGGGGGGGCCGGGGAGCTGTTTTTT
cdr3_aa: CATSRSSPGGAGELFF

v_call: TRBV1
clone_size: .
d_call: .
j_call: TRBJ2-7
cdr3_nt: TGCACCAGCAGCCCTGGTACCGACGGGTCCTACGAGCAGTACTTC
cdr3_aa: CTSSPGTDGSYEQYF

v_call: TRBV27
clone_size: .
d_call: TRBD2
j_call: TRBJ2-7
cdr3_nt: TGTGCCAGCAGGGAGAGACTAGCGCGATCCTACGAGCAGTACTTC
cdr3_aa: CASRERLARSYEQYF

v_call: TRBV6-1
clone_size: .
d_call: TRBD1
j_call: TRBJ2-6
cdr3_nt: TGTGCCAGCAGTGCCCGGGACAGGGTACTTGGGGCCAACGTCCTGACTTTC
cdr3_aa: CASSARDRVLGANVLTF

v_call: TRBV7-2
clone_size: .
d_call: .
j_call: TRBJ2-3
cdr3_nt: TGTGCCAGCAGCTTAGTGGGTGGCCGGGTCGATACGCAGTATTTT
cdr3_aa: CASSLVGGRVDTQYF

v_call: TRBV5-1
clone_size: .
d_call: .
j_call: TRBJ1-4
cdr3_nt: TGCGCCAGCAGCTCGAACTCTGGGGGGGACGAAAAACTGTTTTTT
cdr3_aa: CASSSNSGGDEKLFF

v_call: TRBV9
clone_size: .
d_call: TRBD2
j_call: TRBJ2-1
cdr3_nt: TGTGCCAGCAGCGTAGCTTCAGTGGCGGGAGGTCAAAGTGAGCAGTTCTTC
cdr3_aa: CASSVASVAGGQSEQFF

v_call: TRBV27
clone_size: .
d_call: .
j_call: TRBJ2-7
cdr3_nt: TGTGCCAGCAGGCCCCTAGGGACGGGCTCCTACGAGCAGTACTTC
cdr3_aa: CASRPLGTGSYEQYF

v_call: TRBV10-3
clone_size: .
d_call: TRBD1
j_call: TRBJ2-2
cdr3_nt: TGTGCCATCAGTGGGCCGGGACAGGGGAGCACCGGGGAGCTGTTTTTT
cdr3_aa: CAISGPGQGSTGELFF

v_call: TRBV2
clone_size: .
d_call: .
j_call: TRBJ1-3
cdr3_nt: TGTGCCAGCAGTGACAATGGAAACACCATATATTTT
cdr3_aa: CASSDNGNTIYF

v_call: TRBV29-1
clone_size: once
d_call: .
j_call: TRBJ2-3
cdr3_nt: TGCAGCATCAGACAGGCCACAGATACGCAGTATTTT
cdr3_aa: CSIRQATDTQYF

v_call: TRBV28
clone_size: once
d_call: TRBD1
j_call: TRBJ1-5
cdr3_nt: TGTGCCAGCGGGCCGTGGAGGGGGCGCAATCAGCCCCAGCATTTT
cdr3_aa: CASGPWRGRNQPQHF

v_call: TRBV5-1
clone_size: .
d_call: .
j_call: TRBJ1-1
cdr3_nt: TGCGCCAGCAGCTTGGGTCGGCCCCGTCTCTCGGGTGAAGCTTTCTTT
cdr3_aa: CASSLGRPRLSGEAFF

v_call: TRBV19
clone_size: .
d_call: TRBD1
j_call: TRBJ2-5
cdr3_nt: TGTGCCAGTAGCAACAGGGGCTTTGAGACCCAGTACTTC
cdr3_aa: CASSNRGFETQYF

v_call: TRBV6-5
clone_size: .
d_call: TRBD2
j_call: TRBJ2-1
cdr3_nt: TGTGCCAGCAGTTACCTAGCGGGAAAAAGAAATGAGCAGTTCTTC
cdr3_aa: CASSYLAGKRNEQFF

v_call: TRBV27
clone_size: .
d_call: .
j_call: TRBJ2-3
cdr3_nt: TGTGCCAGCACCCCCAAGGGGGTTGGTACGCAGTATTTT
cdr3_aa: CASTPKGVGTQYF

v_call: TRBV2
clone_size: .
d_call: .
j_call: TRBJ1-1
cdr3_nt: TGTGCCAGCAGCACGACAGGGAACACTGAAGCTTTCTTT
cdr3_aa: CASSTTGNTEAFF

v_call: TRBV4-1
clone_size: .
d_call: TRBD1
j_call: TRBJ2-7
cdr3_nt: TGCGCCAGCCAGGCTTACCGGGACAGTAGTATCGAGCAGTACTTC
cdr3_aa: CASQAYRDSSIEQYF

v_call: TRBV5-1
clone_size: .
d_call: .
j_call: TRBJ2-5
cdr3_nt: TGCGCCAGCAGCTTAGGGAGGACCGGAGAGACCCAGTACTTC
cdr3_aa: CASSLGRTGETQYF

v_call: TRBV19
clone_size: .
d_call: .
j_call: TRBJ1-5
cdr3_nt: TGTGCCAGTAGTCCCCCGACAGTTACGAAGAATCAGCCCCAGCATTTT
cdr3_aa: CASSPPTVTKNQPQHF

v_call: TRBV5-1
clone_size: .
d_call: .
j_call: TRBJ2-7
cdr3_nt: TGCGCCAGCAGCTTGCCCGGGACCGCCGAGCAGTACTTC
cdr3_aa: CASSLPGTAEQYF

v_call: TRBV29-1
clone_size: .
d_call: TRBD1
j_call: TRBJ2-1
cdr3_nt: TGCAGCGTTGAAGGGGACAGGGTCGGCGCCGAGCAGTTCTTC
cdr3_aa: CSVEGDRVGAEQFF

v_call: TRBV5-1
clone_size: .
d_call: TRBD2
j_call: TRBJ2-3
cdr3_nt: TGCGCCAGCCGGGGACTAGCGGCAGATACGCAGTATTTT
cdr3_aa: CASRGLAADTQYF

v_call: TRBV7-6
clone_size: .
d_call: TRBD1
j_call: TRBJ2-7
cdr3_nt: TGTGCCAGCAGTGCTAATCCGGGACAGGGGATTCTCTCCTACGAGCAGTACTTC
cdr3_aa: CASSANPGQGILSYEQYF

v_call: TRBV11-2
clone_size: .
d_call: .
j_call: TRBJ2-7
cdr3_nt: TGTGCCAGCAGCTCGACCTGGGGGGATGTCGGCGAGCAGTACTTC
cdr3_aa: CASSSTWGDVGEQYF

v_call: TRBV6-1
clone_size: .
d_call: .
j_call: TRBJ2-5
cdr3_nt: TGTGCCAGCAGGGAGGGGGAGACCCAGTACTTC
cdr3_aa: CASREGETQYF

v_call: TRBV5-1
clone_size: .
d_call: .
j_call: TRBJ1-3
cdr3_nt: TGCGCCAGCAGCTTGGATCTCAGGGCTGGAAACACCATATATTTT
cdr3_aa: CASSLDLRAGNTIYF

v_call: TRBV10-3
clone_size: .
d_call: TRBD2
j_call: TRBJ2-7
cdr3_nt: TGTGCCATCAGTGAGTCTGAGCGGGAGGCCTACGAGCAGTACTTC
cdr3_aa: CAISESEREAYEQYF

v_call: TRBV5-1
clone_size: .
d_call: .
j_call: TRBJ2-3
cdr3_nt: TGCGCCAGCAGCCCGGTGTCAGTGACTACGCAGTATTTT
cdr3_aa: CASSPVSVTTQYF

v_call: TRBV28
clone_size: .
d_call: TRBD2
j_call: TRBJ2-1
cdr3_nt: TGTGCCAGCAGCACTTATAAGGTAGCGGGAGTGAATGAGCAGTTCTTC
cdr3_aa: CASSTYKVAGVNEQFF

v_call: TRBV15
clone_size: .
d_call: .
j_call: TRBJ1-1
cdr3_nt: TGTGCCACCAGCGAGGACCGCGGCGAAGCTTTCTTT
cdr3_aa: CATSEDRGEAFF

v_call: TRBV28
clone_size: .
d_call: .
j_call: TRBJ1-1
cdr3_nt: TGTGCCAGCAGTTTTCCCGGGGCTCGGAGCACTGAAGCTTTCTTT
cdr3_aa: CASSFPGARSTEAFF

v_call: TRBV28
clone_size: .
d_call: .
j_call: TRBJ1-1
cdr3_nt: TGTGCCAGCGGAACGGGGGGGACTGAAGCTTTCTTT
cdr3_aa: CASGTGGTEAFF

v_call: TRBV7-3
clone_size: .
d_call: TRBD2
j_call: TRBJ2-5
cdr3_nt: TGTGCCAGCAGCCCCGCCCATAGCGGGAGCTGGGAGACCCAGTACTTC
cdr3_aa: CASSPAHSGSWETQYF